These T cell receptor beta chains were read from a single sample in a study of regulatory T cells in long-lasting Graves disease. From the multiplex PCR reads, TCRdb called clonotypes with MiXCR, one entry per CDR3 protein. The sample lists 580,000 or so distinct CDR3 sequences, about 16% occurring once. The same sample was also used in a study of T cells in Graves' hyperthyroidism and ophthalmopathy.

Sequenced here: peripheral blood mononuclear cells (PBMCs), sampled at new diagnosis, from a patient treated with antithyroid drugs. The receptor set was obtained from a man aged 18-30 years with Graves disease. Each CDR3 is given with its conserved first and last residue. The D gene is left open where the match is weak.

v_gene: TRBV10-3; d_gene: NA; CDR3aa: CAIKDSTSTDTQYF
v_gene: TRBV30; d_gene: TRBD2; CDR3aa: CAWRLHAGEEQFF
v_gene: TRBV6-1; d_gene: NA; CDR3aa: CASHLGSETQYF
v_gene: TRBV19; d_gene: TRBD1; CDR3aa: CASSMAGGYEQYF
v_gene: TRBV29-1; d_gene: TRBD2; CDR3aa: CSVSTGGSGGEQFF
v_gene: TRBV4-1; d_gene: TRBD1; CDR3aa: CASSQVGQGSNQPQHF
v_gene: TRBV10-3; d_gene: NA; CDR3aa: CAISREVQETQYF
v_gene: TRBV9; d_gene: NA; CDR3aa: CASSVGLGETQYF
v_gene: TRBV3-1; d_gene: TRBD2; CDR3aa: CASSQEAGRYYEQYF
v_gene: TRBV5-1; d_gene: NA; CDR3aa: CASSFGASDPDTQYF
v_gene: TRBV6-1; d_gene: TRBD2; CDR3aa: CASSPSGRAQDTQYF
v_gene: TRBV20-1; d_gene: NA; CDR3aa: CSAREAVGRTYEQYF
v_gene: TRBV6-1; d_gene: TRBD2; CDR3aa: CASTKFPGLAGGPSTDTQYF
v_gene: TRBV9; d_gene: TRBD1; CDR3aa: CASSTNLGQGYNSPLHF
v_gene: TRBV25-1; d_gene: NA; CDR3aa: CASTGGANGYTF
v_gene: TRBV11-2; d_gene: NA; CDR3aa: CASSLFSNPGTSPLHF
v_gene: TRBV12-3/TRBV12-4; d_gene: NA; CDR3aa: CASSLIGGTLSGANVLTF
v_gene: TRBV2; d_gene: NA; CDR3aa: CASSQVLASFYEQYF
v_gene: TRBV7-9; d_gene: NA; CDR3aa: CASSRNRVPDTQYF
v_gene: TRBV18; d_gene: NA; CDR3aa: CASSPIRGGSGYEQYF
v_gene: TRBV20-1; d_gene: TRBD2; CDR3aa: CSARSSGAAEYNEQFF
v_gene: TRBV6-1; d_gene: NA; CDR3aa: CASSEVPGETQYF
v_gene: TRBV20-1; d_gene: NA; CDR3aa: CSAGLGTEAFF
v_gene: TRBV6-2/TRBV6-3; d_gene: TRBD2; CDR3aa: CASRGGGYETYNEQFF
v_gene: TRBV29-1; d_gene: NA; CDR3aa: CSVEGTSTDTQYF
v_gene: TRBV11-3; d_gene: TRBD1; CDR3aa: CASSLVGQGTHSYEQYF
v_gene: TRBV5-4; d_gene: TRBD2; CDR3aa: CASSPGTNSYNEQFF
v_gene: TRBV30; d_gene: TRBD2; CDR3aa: CAWRTAGATGEQFF
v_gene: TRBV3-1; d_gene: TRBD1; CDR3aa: CASSQGTGGGFQPQHF
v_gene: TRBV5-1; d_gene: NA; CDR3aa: CASSPWKGDPYEQYF
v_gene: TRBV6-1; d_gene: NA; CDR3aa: CASSESRSSGNTIYF
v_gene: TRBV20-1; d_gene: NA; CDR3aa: CSARGNTLGNTIYF
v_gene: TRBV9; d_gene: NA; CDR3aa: CASSVEALRSNEQYF
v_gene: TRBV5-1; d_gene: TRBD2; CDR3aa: CASSLTGGKDTQYF
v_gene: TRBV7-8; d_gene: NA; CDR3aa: CASSLYDSLPNQPQHF
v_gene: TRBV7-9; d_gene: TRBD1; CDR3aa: CARSSAGQGYNEQFF
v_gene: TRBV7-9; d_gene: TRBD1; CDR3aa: CASSTRTGFGETQYF
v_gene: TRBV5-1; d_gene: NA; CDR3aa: CASSYTENYGYTF
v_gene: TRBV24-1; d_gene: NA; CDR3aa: CATSDHGTTDTQYF
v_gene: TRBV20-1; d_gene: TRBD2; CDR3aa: CSAREGLAGETQYF
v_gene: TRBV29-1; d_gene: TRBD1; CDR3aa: CSVEPDAGQGSYEQYF
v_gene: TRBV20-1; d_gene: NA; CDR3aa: CSACPRQNQETQYF
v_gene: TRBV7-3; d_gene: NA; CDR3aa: CASSLVATAIFTDTQYF
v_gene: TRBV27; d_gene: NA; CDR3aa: CASGRAGGTGELFF
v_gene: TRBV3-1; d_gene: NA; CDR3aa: CASRPGGGGEKLFF
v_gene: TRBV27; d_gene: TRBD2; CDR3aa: CASSPTSGGYTDTQYF
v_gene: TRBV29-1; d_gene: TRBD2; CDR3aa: CSVTGTSGSLGDNEQYF
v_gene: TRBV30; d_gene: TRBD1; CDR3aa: CAWSGWTGENYGYTF
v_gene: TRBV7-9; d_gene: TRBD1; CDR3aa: CASSLLGGTGGAHEQFF
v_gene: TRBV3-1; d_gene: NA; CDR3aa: CASSQDLGDTQYF
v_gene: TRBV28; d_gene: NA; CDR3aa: CASSYWTGSSPLHF
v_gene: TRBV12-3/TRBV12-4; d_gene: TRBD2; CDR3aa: CASSLTSGSIPRGSSYNEQFF
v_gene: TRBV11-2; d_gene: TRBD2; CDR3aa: CASSLAPGLQYEQYF
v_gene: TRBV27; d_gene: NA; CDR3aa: CASSPSGRLLEKLFF
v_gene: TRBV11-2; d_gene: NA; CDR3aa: CASSPLSQDEQFF
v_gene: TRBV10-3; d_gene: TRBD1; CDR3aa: CAISGEGQGRETQYF
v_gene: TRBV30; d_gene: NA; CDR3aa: CAWSSSGNTIYF